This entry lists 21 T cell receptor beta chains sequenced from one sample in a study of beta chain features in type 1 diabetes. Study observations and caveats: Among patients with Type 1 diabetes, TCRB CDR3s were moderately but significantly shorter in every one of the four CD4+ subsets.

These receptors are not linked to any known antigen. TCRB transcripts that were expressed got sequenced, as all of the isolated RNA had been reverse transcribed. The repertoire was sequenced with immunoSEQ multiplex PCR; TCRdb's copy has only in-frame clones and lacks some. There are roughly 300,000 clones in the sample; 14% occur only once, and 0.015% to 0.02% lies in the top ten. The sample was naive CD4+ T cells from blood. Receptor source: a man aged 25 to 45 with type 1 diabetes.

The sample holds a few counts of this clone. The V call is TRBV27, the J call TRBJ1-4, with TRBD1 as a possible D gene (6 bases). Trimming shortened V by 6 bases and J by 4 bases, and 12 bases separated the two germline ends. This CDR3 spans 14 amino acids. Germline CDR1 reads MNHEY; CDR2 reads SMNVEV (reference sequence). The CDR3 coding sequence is TGTGCCAGCAGGCGGACAGCCTTTAATGAAAAACTGTTTTTT. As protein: CASRRTAFNEKLFF.

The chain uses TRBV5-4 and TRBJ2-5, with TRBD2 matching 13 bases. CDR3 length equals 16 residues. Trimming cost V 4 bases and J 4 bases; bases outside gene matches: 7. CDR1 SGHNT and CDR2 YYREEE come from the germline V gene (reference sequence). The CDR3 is CASSPGLAGLAETQYF. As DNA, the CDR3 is TGTGCCAGCAGCCCGGGACTAGCGGGATTGGCAGAGACCCAGTACTTC.

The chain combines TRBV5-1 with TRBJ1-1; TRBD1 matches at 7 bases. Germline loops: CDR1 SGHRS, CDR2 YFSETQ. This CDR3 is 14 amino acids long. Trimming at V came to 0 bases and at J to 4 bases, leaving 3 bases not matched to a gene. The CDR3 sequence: CASSLANRGTEAFF. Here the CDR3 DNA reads TGCGCCAGCAGCTTGGCGAACAGGGGCACTGAAGCTTTCTTT.

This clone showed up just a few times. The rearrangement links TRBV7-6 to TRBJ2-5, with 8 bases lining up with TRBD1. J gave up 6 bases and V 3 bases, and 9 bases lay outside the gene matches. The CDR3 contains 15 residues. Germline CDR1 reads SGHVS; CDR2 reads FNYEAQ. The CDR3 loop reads CASSLGLDREKTQYF. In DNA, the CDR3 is TGTGCCAGCAGCTTGGGCCTGGACAGGGAAAAGACCCAGTACTTC.

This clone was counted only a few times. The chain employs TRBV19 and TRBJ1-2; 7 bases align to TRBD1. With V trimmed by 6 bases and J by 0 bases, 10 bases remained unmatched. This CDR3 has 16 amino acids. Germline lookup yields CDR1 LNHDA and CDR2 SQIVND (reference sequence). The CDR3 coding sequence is TGTGCCAGTAGCAGGACAGGACAGCCCTCTAACTATGGCTACACCTTC. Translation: CASSRTGQPSNYGYTF.

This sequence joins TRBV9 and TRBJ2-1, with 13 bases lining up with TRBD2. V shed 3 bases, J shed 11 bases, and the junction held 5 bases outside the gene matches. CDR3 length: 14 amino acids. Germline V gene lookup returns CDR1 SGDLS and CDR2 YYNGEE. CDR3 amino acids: CASSGSGTSGKQFF. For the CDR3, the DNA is TGTGCCAGCAGCGGATCTGGGACTAGCGGGAAGCAGTTCTTC.

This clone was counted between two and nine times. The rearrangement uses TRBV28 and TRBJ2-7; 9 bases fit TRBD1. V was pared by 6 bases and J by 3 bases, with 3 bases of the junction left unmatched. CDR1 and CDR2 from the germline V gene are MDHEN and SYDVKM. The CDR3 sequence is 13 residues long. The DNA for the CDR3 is TGTGCCAGCAGGACAGGGGGGGTCTACGAGCAGTACTTC. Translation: CASRTGGVYEQYF.

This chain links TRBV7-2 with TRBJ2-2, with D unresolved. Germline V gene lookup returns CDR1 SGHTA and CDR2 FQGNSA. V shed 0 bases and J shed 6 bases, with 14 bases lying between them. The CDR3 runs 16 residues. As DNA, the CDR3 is TGTGCCAGCAGCTTAGCGAGTGGCGGCTGGTCCGGGGAGCTGTTTTTT. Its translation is CASSLASGGWSGELFF.

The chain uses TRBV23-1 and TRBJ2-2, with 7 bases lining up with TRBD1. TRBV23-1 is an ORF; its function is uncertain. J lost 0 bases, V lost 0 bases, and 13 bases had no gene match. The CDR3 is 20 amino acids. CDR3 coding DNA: TGCGCCAGCAGTCAATCCATACCTATGACAGGGTCGGCGAACACCGGGGAGCTGTTTTTT. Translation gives CASSQSIPMTGSANTGELFF.

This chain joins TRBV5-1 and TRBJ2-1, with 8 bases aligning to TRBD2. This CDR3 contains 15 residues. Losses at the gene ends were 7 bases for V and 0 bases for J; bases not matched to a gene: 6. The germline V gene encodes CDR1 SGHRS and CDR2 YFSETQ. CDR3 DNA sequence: TGCGCCAGCGGGCCCAGCGGGAGCTCCTACAATGAGCAGTTCTTC. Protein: CASGPSGSSYNEQFF.

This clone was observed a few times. In nucleotides, the CDR3 is TGTGCCAGCAGCCTGACAGGCCCTAGCAATGAGCAGTTCTTC. Protein: CASSLTGPSNEQFF. The rearrangement links TRBV28 to TRBJ2-1; possible D gene TRBD1, 6 bases. There are 14 residues in the CDR3. Trimming took off 6 bases at V and 6 bases at J, with 15 bases between the two ends. Germline-derived CDR1 and CDR2 are MDHEN and SYDVKM.

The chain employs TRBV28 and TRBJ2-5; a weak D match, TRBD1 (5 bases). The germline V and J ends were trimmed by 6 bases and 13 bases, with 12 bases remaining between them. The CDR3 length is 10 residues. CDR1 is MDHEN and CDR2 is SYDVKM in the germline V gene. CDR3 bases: TGTGCCAGCAGGCAGGGCGTATGGTACTTC. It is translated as CASRQGVWYF.

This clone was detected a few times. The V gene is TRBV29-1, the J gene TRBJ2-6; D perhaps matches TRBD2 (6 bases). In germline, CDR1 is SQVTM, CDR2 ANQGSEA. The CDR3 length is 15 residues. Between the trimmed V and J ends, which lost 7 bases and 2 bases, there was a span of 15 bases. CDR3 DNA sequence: TGCAGCGCGAAGACCCCGGGGGCTGGGGCCAACGTCCTGACTTTC. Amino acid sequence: CSAKTPGAGANVLTF. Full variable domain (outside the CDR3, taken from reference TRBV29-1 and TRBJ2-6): SAVISQKPSRDICQRGTSLTIQCQVDSQVTMMFWYRQQPGQSLTLIATANQGSEATYESGFVIDKFPISRPNLTFSTLTVSNMSPEDSSIYLCSAKTPGAGANVLTFGAGSRLTVL.

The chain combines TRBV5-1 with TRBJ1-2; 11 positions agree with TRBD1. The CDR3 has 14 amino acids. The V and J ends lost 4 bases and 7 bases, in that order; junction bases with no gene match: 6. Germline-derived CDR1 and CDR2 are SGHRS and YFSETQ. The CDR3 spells CASSGGQGVGGYTF. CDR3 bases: TGCGCCAGCAGCGGGGGACAGGGGGTTGGTGGCTACACCTTC.

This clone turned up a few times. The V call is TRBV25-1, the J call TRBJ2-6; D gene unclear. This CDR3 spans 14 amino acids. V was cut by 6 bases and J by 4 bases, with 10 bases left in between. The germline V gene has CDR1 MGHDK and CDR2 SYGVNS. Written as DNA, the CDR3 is TGTGCCAGCAGCTCCTACGCCGGGGCCAACGTCCTGACTTTC. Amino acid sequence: CASSSYAGANVLTF.

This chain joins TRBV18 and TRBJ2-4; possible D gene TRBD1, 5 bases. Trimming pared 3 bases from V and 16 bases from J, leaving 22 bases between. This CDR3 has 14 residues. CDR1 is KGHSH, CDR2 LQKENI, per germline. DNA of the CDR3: TGTGCCAGCTCACCCTCGAACGACAGAGAACTAAGATACTTC. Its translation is CASSPSNDRELRYF.

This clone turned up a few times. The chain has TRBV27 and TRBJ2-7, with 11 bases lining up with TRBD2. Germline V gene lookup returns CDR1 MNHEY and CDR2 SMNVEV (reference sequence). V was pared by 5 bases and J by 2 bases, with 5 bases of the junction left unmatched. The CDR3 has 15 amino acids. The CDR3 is CASSVPGLAAYEQYF. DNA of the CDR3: TGTGCCAGCAGTGTACCGGGACTAGCGGCCTACGAGCAGTACTTC.

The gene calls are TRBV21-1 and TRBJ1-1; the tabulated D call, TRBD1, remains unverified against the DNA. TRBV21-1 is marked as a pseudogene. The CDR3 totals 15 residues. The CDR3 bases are TGTGCCAGCAGCGCGGACAGGGGGATTCTCACTGAAGCTTTCTTT. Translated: CASSADRGILTEAFF.

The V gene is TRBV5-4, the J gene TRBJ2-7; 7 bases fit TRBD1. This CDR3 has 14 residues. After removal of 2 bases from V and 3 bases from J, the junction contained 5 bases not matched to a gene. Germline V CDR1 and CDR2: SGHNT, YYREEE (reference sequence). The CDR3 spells CASSFGTVLYEQYF. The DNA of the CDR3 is TGTGCCAGCAGCTTCGGGACAGTCCTCTACGAGCAGTACTTC.

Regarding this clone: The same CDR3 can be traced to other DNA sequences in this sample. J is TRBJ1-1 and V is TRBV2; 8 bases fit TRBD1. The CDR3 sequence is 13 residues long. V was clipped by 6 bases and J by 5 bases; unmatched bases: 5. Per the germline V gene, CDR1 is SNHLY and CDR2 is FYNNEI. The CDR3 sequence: CASSTGGGTEAFF. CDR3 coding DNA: TGTGCCAGCAGCACAGGGGGAGGAACTGAAGCTTTCTTT. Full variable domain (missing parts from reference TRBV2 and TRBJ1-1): EPEVTQTPSHQVTQMGQEVILRCVPISNHLYFYWYRQILGQKVEFLVSFYNNEISEKSEIFDDQFSVERPDGSNFTLKIRSTKLEDSAMYFCASSTGGGTEAFFGQGTRLTVV.

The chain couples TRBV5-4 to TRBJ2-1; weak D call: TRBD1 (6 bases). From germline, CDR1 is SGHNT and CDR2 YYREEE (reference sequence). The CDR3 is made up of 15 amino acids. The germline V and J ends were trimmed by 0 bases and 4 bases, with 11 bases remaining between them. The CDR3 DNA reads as TGTGCCAGCAGCTTGGACCAGGGGAAATACAATGAGCAGTTCTTC. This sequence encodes CASSLDQGKYNEQFF.